This record concerns one TCR beta chain sequence. Its target is unknown. This sample is part of a study of cytomegalovirus exposure and HLA in healthy donors. The study's findings and limits: Three of the chains that were CMV-associated were confirmed in vitro to be specific for CMV antigens. In a later analysis, a genetic analysis reported fewer productive-TCR N-insertions in an Asian-associated ancestry cluster than the cohort average. There were several of the most significant clusters that appeared linked to common viral pathogens in a later analysis.

PCR used 60 Vbeta primers and 13 Jbeta primers. Produced via immunoSEQ multiplex PCR; TCRdb's table is partial and in-frame only. The sample has around 120,000 clones, approximately 82% seen once. Sequencing used PBMCs. The sequence was obtained from a boy aged 2-9 years in good health and CMV-seronegative.

The CDR3 bases are TGTGCCAGCAGCTTAAGGAGCGGGAGTTTTGTAGATACGCAGTATTTT. This encodes CASSLRSGSFVDTQYF. This chain connects TRBV11-3 to TRBJ2-3; 8 positions match TRBD2. The CDR3 extends over 16 amino acids. Germline V gene sequence: CDR1 SGHNT, CDR2 YENEEA. The V and J ends lost 2 bases and 5 bases, in that order; junction bases with no gene match: 9.